These 15 T cell receptor beta chains were sequenced from one sample in a study of T cells in Graves' hyperthyroidism and ophthalmopathy. Authors of the study amplified TCR beta CDR3 regions from RNA transcripts. TCR CDR3 underwent first-round RT-PCR with the HTBI primer set. MiXCR, applied by TCRdb to the multiplex PCR reads, yields one record per CDR3 protein. The profile shows 300,000 to 400,000 distinct CDR3 sequences, roughly 21% of them singletons. The sample was blood. The origin of the receptors is a woman aged 45 to 65 with Graves' hyperthyroidism.

A few counts support this clonotype. The V and J genes are TRBV19 and TRBJ1-5; unclear D gene. Germline CDR1 is LNHDA and CDR2 is SQIVND (reference sequence). The CDR3 is made up of 13 amino acids. The germline V and J ends were trimmed by 5 bases and 11 bases, with 16 bases remaining between them. The CDR3 is CASSEGGVAAQHF. The CDR3 bases are TGTGCCAGTAGTGAGGGTGGGGTAGCGGCCCAGCATTTT.

V and J are TRBV20-1 and TRBJ1-4; D unresolved. V gave up 1 base and J gave up 5 bases, with 11 bases separating them. The CDR3 consists of 14 residues. In germline, CDR1 is DFQATT, CDR2 SNEGSKA (reference sequence). CDR3 DNA: TGCAGTGCTAGAGTCTGGGGAAAGAATGAAAAACTGTTTTTT. Encoded protein: CSARVWGKNEKLFF.

The chain uses TRBV28 and TRBJ2-1, with D unresolved. The V end lost 7 bases, the J end lost 7 bases, and 14 bases lay between the germline ends. The V gene's germline CDR1 is MDHEN and CDR2 SYDVKM. This CDR3 comprises 13 residues. The CDR3 nucleotides are TGTGCCAGCACCCTCGCCCAAAGAAATGAGCAGTTCTTC. Amino acid sequence: CASTLAQRNEQFF.

The rearrangement joins TRBV29-1 to TRBJ1-2, with 9 bases identical to TRBD1. The CDR3 runs 13 residues. J gave up 2 bases and V 7 bases, and 5 bases lay outside the gene matches. Germline assignment: CDR1 SQVTM and CDR2 ANQGSEA. The CDR3 DNA reads TGCAGCGCAGGGACAGGGACCAACTATGGCTACACCTTC. Amino acid sequence: CSAGTGTNYGYTF. Variable domain in full (rest from reference TRBV29-1 and TRBJ1-2): SAVISQKPSRDICQRGTSLTIQCQVDSQVTMMFWYRQQPGQSLTLIATANQGSEATYESGFVIDKFPISRPNLTFSTLTVSNMSPEDSSIYLCSAGTGTNYGYTFGSGTRLTVV.

The chain combines TRBV11-1 with TRBJ1-4, with unresolved D. Trimming shortened V by 1 base and J by 8 bases, and 8 bases separated the two germline ends. CDR1 is SGHAT, CDR2 FQDESV, per germline (reference sequence). This CDR3 contains 13 residues. The CDR3 bases are TGTGCCAGCAGCTTAGTAAGAGGAGAAAAACTGTTTTTT. Its protein product is CASSLVRGEKLFF. Looking up the rest from reference TRBV11-1 and TRBJ1-4 gives the full variable domain: EAEVAQSPRYKITEKSQAVAFWCDPISGHATLYWYRQILGQGPELLVQFQDESVVDDSQLPKDRFSAERLKGVDSTLKIQPAELGDSAMYLCASSLVRGEKLFFGSGTQLSVL.

This clonotype was detected many times. The chain has TRBV28 and TRBJ1-2; D may be TRBD1 (5 bases). The CDR3 spans 14 residues. In germline, CDR1 is MDHEN, CDR2 SYDVKM. V lost 5 bases and J lost 8, with 18 bases in between. The CDR3 protein is CASSLGLGGAGYTF. As DNA, the CDR3 is TGTGCCAGCAGTCTAGGACTGGGTGGGGCGGGCTACACCTTC.

This clonotype was picked up many times. As DNA, the CDR3 is TGTGCCAGCTCACCATTACAGGGGCTCTACGAGCAGTACTTC. This translates into CASSPLQGLYEQYF. The chain is built from TRBV18 and TRBJ2-7; 7 bases line up with TRBD1. CDR3 size: 14 residues. V lost 2 bases to trimming and J lost 3 bases; unmatched junction nucleotides: 4. Germline assignment: CDR1 KGHSH and CDR2 LQKENI.

This chain connects TRBV29-1 to TRBJ2-5; D unresolved. V lost 4 bases and J lost 5, with 2 bases in between. Germline lookup yields CDR1 SQVTM and CDR2 ANQGSEA. The CDR3 contains 9 residues. Here the CDR3 DNA reads TGCAGCGTTGGGGAGACCCAGTACTTC. It is translated as CSVGETQYF.

Comment on this clonotype: An end of the junction does not agree with germline; a read error may underlie this. CDR3 region: CTSSLQSYNEQFF. The CDR3 coding sequence is TGTACCAGCAGCTTACAGTCCTACAATGAGCAGTTCTTC. V is TRBV7-3 and J is TRBJ2-1; D is unclear. CDR1 and CDR2 (germline): SGHTA, FQGTGA. The CDR3 has 13 amino acids. The full variable domain, with the rest looked up from reference TRBV7-3 and TRBJ2-1, is GAGVSQTPSNKVTEKGKYVELRCDPISGHTALYWYRQSLGQGPEFLIYFQGTGAADDSGLPNDRFFAVRPEGSVSTLKIQRTERGDSAVYLCTSSLQSYNEQFFGPGTRLTVL.

The table lists this clonotype with many counts. The chain joins TRBV5-1 to TRBJ2-1; TRBD1 agrees at 7 bases. V lost 3 bases to trimming and J lost 0 bases; unmatched junction nucleotides: 6. The CDR3 runs 16 residues. Looked up from germline, CDR1 is SGHRS and CDR2 is YFSETQ. CDR3 in amino acids: CASSYRQGSSYNEQFF. The DNA of the CDR3 is TGCGCCAGCAGCTACCGACAGGGCTCCTCCTACAATGAGCAGTTCTTC.

In its sample, this clonotype was seen many times. This chain uses TRBV11-3 with TRBJ2-7; perhaps TRBD2 as D (6 bases). Germline assignment: CDR1 SGHNT and CDR2 YENEEA. This CDR3 contains 14 residues. With 1 base removed from V and 7 bases from J, the gap between germline ends came to 14 bases. CDR3 nucleotides: TGTGCCAGCAGCTTAGCGGGAGTTTCGTGGGAGCAGTACTTC. Its translation is CASSLAGVSWEQYF.

This clonotype was found a few times. J is TRBJ2-7 and V is TRBV20-1; D is ambiguous. V was shortened by 4 bases and J by 0 bases, with 16 bases between the two germline ends. In germline, CDR1 is DFQATT, CDR2 SNEGSKA (reference sequence). This CDR3 is built from 15 residues. The CDR3 region has the DNA TGCAGTGCTATGTCCTTGTCGGCCAGCTCCTACGAGCAGTACTTC. Translation gives CSAMSLSASSYEQYF.

Many counts were recorded for this clonotype. This rearrangement joins TRBV7-3 to TRBJ2-5, with no clear D. CDR3 length equals 15 residues. Germline CDR1 reads SGHTA; CDR2 reads FQGTGA. Trimming removed 1 base at V and 4 bases at J, with 13 bases between. CDR3 sequence reads: CASSLKPDLGETQYF. The CDR3 region has the DNA TGTGCCAGCAGCTTAAAACCTGACTTGGGAGAGACCCAGTACTTC.

This clonotype has ten or more counts. The CDR3 protein is CASSHRGPSSGANVLTF. As DNA, the CDR3 is TGTGCCAGCAGTCACAGGGGGCCGTCATCTGGGGCCAACGTCCTGACTTTC. V usage is TRBV6-1 and J usage is TRBJ2-6; 9 bases agree with TRBD1. The germline CDR1 and CDR2 sequences are MNHNS and SASEGT. This CDR3 spans 17 amino acids. Trimming took 5 bases from V and 1 from J; bases not matched to a gene: 6.

In its sample, this clonotype was seen a few times. This sequence joins TRBV6-1 and TRBJ2-1; 11 bases fit TRBD2. Trimming removed 6 bases from V and 2 bases from J; junction bases left unmatched: 3. Germline CDR1 is MNHNS and CDR2 is SASEGT. The CDR3 totals 15 residues. The CDR3 loop reads CASRLAGGPYNEQFF. The CDR3 DNA sequence: TGTGCCAGCAGATTAGCGGGGGGGCCCTACAATGAGCAGTTCTTC.